The entry below gives a single TCR beta chain sequence along with its context. What it binds is not known. Time point meaning: newly diagnosed GD, antithyroid drugs for less than 3 months. PBMC-extracted RNA yielded the TCR library. This CDR3 contains 14 residues. Deletions cut 4 bases from V and 5 bases from J, with 11 bases between. This specimen belongs to a study of regulatory T cells in long-lasting Graves disease. Study outcomes and limitations: Preferential use of TRBV28, TRBJ1-2 and TRBJ2-5 was seen in persistent disease. It is possible that accuracy was reduced by the small size of the sample.

Relying on iRepertoire HTBI primers and Arm-PCR of CDR3 regions, the team built TCR beta libraries. TCRdb re-derived calls from the multiplex PCR reads in MiXCR, one entry per CDR3 protein. The table lists under 800,000 distinct CDR3 sequences, 15% to 20% of them singletons. A further study also used this sample, focusing on T cells in Graves' hyperthyroidism and ophthalmopathy. This second report adds: Lactation, pregnancy, other autoimmune disease or uncontrolled infection excluded patients.

The chain carries TRBV12-3 or TRBV12-4 and TRBJ2-2; the D is unclear. This clonotype originated in a woman aged 25 to 39 with Graves disease. The material was peripheral blood mononuclear cells (PBMCs), obtained at new diagnosis, from a patient treated with antithyroid drugs. This chain's CDR3 is CASSSLSETGELFF. The CDR3 DNA reads TGTGCCAGCAGTTCCCTATCCGAGACCGGGGAGCTGTTTTTT.